These T cell receptor beta chains were read from a single sample in a study of blood T cell repertoires in COVID-19. Here immunoSEQ multiplex PCR was the method, and the copy in TCRdb shows in-frame clones only, minus some. The sample holds some 310,000 clones, roughly 90% seen once. Sequencing was performed on PBMCs or T cells enriched from blood (not recorded which). The receptors were sampled from a woman younger than 45 who had recovered from COVID-19. Each CDR3 is given with its conserved first and last residue. The D gene is left open where the match is weak. The size entry is marked missing in some rows and otherwise reads once, few, many or a size class.

v_call,d_call,j_call,clone_size,cdr3_nt,cdr3_aa
TRBV9,-,TRBJ2-2,-,TGTGCCAGCAGCCTCCGGGACTTTACAAACACCGGGGAGCTGTTTTTT,CASSLRDFTNTGELFF
TRBV18,TRBD2,TRBJ2-2,-,TGTGCCAGCTCAACACTAGCGGGAGGATCGGTTGGCGGGGAGCTGTTTTTT,CASSTLAGGSVGGELFF
TRBV12-3/TRBV12-4,-,TRBJ2-4,-,TGTGCCAGCAGCCGTCTCGAAAACATTCAGTACTTC,CASSRLENIQYF
TRBV5-6,TRBD1,TRBJ1-4,few,TGTGCCAGCAGCATCGGACAGGGGGTGGTTTTTGAAAAACTGTTTTTT,CASSIGQGVVFEKLFF
TRBV10-3,TRBD2,TRBJ2-1,-,TGTGCCATCAGTGAGTTCGAGCGGGAGGAAGAGCAGTTCTTC,CAISEFEREEEQFF
TRBV28,TRBD1,TRBJ2-2,once,TGTGCCAGCAGTCGCTTCGGGGACAGTTCCACCGGGGAGCTGTTTTTT,CASSRFGDSSTGELFF
TRBV13,-,TRBJ1-5,-,TGTGCCAGCAGCTTACAGGGTCCCAATCAGCCCCAGCATTTT,CASSLQGPNQPQHF
TRBV7-2,-,TRBJ1-2,few,TGTGCCAGCAGCCCTGGCCCAGGGGATGGCTACACCTTC,CASSPGPGDGYTF
TRBV28,-,TRBJ1-3,once,TGTGCCAGCAGTTTATTTCCCCAGATAGGAAACACCATATATTTT,CASSLFPQIGNTIYF
TRBV6-5,TRBD1,TRBJ1-1,-,TGTGCCAGCAGTTCGGGACAGGGGGCGCCGAGCACTGAAGCTTTCTTT,CASSSGQGAPSTEAFF
TRBV6-5,-,TRBJ2-2,-,TGTGCCAGCAGTTACGAGTACCTTTCGAACACCGGGGAGCTGTTTTTT,CASSYEYLSNTGELFF
TRBV5-1,TRBD1,TRBJ2-7,-,TGCGCCAGCAGGGGGACAGGATCCTACGAGCAGTACTTC,CASRGTGSYEQYF
TRBV4-2,TRBD2,TRBJ2-1,-,TGTGCCAGCAGCCAGAGGACACTAGCGGGAGGCAATGAGCAGTTCTTC,CASSQRTLAGGNEQFF
TRBV6-5,-,TRBJ2-7,-,TGTGCCAGCAGTTACTCGGCGGGACAGAGATACGAGCAGTACTTC,CASSYSAGQRYEQYF
TRBV19,TRBD2,TRBJ2-3,-,TGTGCCAGTAGTATAGGACTAGCCGGGAACACAGATACGCAGTATTTT,CASSIGLAGNTDTQYF
TRBV5-4,TRBD2,TRBJ2-3,few,TGTGCCAGCAGCACCCGACTAGCGGGAGACACAGATACGCAGTATTTT,CASSTRLAGDTDTQYF
TRBV5-1,TRBD1,TRBJ1-1,-,TGCGCCAGCAGCCGCGACAGGGATGGCACTGAAGCTTTCTTT,CASSRDRDGTEAFF
TRBV4-1,TRBD2,TRBJ2-7,-,TGCGCCAGCAGCCAAGGGGTAGCGGGAGGGCTCAACGAGCAGTACTTC,CASSQGVAGGLNEQYF
TRBV9,-,TRBJ1-2,-,TGTGCCAGCAGCGTATTAGGGGCCTATGGCTACACCTTC,CASSVLGAYGYTF
TRBV4-2,TRBD2,TRBJ2-3,-,TGTGCCAGCAGCCAAGAAGTCGCGGGAGGCACAGATACGCAGTATTTT,CASSQEVAGGTDTQYF
TRBV14,-,TRBJ2-1,-,TGTGCCAGCAGCCAAGTTATCAATGAGCAGTTCTTC,CASSQVINEQFF
TRBV4-3,-,TRBJ1-1,-,TGCGCCAGCAGCCAACGACAGGCCCGAGCCTCTGAAGCTTTCTTT,CASSQRQARASEAFF
TRBV5-1,-,TRBJ2-4,-,TGCGCCAGCAGCTGGGGGGGCCAAGGTGCCAAAAACATTCAGTACTTC,CASSWGGQGAKNIQYF
TRBV5-6,-,TRBJ2-6,-,TGTGCCAGCAGCTTGTGGGGAGCTGGGGCCAACGTCCTGACTTTC,CASSLWGAGANVLTF
TRBV27,-,TRBJ1-1,-,TGTGCCAGCAGTTCCCTCGCGGCCCCGAACCTGAACACTGAAGCTTTCTTT,CASSSLAAPNLNTEAFF
TRBV9,TRBD1,TRBJ2-5,once,TGTGCCAGCAGCGTTGCAGGGGGCTTTGGGGAGACCCAGTACTTC,CASSVAGGFGETQYF
TRBV19,TRBD1,TRBJ1-4,-,TGTGCCAGTATCCCTACAGGGGGGCTTAATGAAAAACTGTTTTTT,CASIPTGGLNEKLFF
TRBV30,TRBD1,TRBJ2-1,once,TGTTCACAGGACAGGGGGATCGGGGGTGAGCAGTTCTTC,CSQDRGIGGEQFF
TRBV7-2,-,TRBJ2-7,-,TGTGCCAGCAGCCTACCTCAGGGGGGTAACTACGAGCAGTACTTC,CASSLPQGGNYEQYF
TRBV2,-,TRBJ1-4,-,TGTGCCAGCAGTGTAGGAGTAATAAATCTGGGTGAAAAACTGTTTTTT,CASSVGVINLGEKLFF
TRBV3-1/TRBV3-2,TRBD1,TRBJ1-5,-,TGTGCCAGCAGCCTAGGTGTCAGGGGGGATCAGCCCCAGCATTTT,CASSLGVRGDQPQHF
TRBV9,-,TRBJ1-4,-,TGTGCCAGCAGCGTTGGAGTATACACTAATGAAAAACTGTTTTTT,CASSVGVYTNEKLFF
TRBV6-5,TRBD2,TRBJ2-7,-,TGTGCCAGCAGACTAAGCGGGAGGGCCAATAACGAGCAGTACTTC,CASRLSGRANNEQYF
TRBV19,TRBD2,TRBJ2-1,-,TGTGCCAGTAGCAGAACTAGCGGAGGGACTTACAATGAGCAGTTCTTC,CASSRTSGGTYNEQFF
TRBV19,TRBD1,TRBJ2-3,-,TGTGCCAGTATGGCGGGACAGGGGGCGAGGGATACGCAGTATTTT,CASMAGQGARDTQYF
TRBV11-2,-,TRBJ2-1,once,TGTGCCAGCAGCTTAGACAGGGGATGGGATGAGCAGTTCTTC,CASSLDRGWDEQFF
TRBV4-2,-,TRBJ2-5,-,TGTGCCAGCAGCCAAGATCTAGCCCCTGGGATAGAGACCCAGTACTTC,CASSQDLAPGIETQYF
TRBV29-1,TRBD1,TRBJ1-5,few,TGCAGCGCCGGACAGGGGAATCAGCCCCAGCATTTT,CSAGQGNQPQHF
TRBV6-5,TRBD2,TRBJ2-1,-,TGTGCCAGCAGTTACTCGATGGGACTAGGGCCGGCTGAGCAGTTCTTC,CASSYSMGLGPAEQFF
TRBV7-9,TRBD2,TRBJ2-1,-,TGTGCCAGCAGCTTACTAGCGGGAGGGGGTGAGCAGTTCTTC,CASSLLAGGGEQFF
TRBV5-1,TRBD1,TRBJ1-3,-,TGCGCCAGCAGTTCCGCCGGGACAGGCGACTTAAACACCATATATTTT,CASSSAGTGDLNTIYF
TRBV10-3,-,TRBJ1-1,-,TGTGCCATCAGTGAGTCGGGAGGAACCCCCGGCGGTGAAGCTTTCTTT,CAISESGGTPGGEAFF
TRBV6-2/TRBV6-3,TRBD2,TRBJ2-1,-,TGTGCCAGCAGTCCAAGACTAGCGGCTAACTACAATGAGCAGTTCTTC,CASSPRLAANYNEQFF
TRBV28,-,TRBJ2-5,-,TGTGCCAGCAGTCAAGGGACATACGAGACCCAGTACTTC,CASSQGTYETQYF
TRBV4-1,-,TRBJ1-5,-,TGCGCCAGCAGCCTGAGCGCGAGATCTAGTAGCAATCAGCCCCAGCATTTT,CASSLSARSSSNQPQHF
TRBV3-1/TRBV3-2,TRBD1,TRBJ1-6,once,TGTGCCAGCAGCCAAGAGCCGACAGGGTACAGTCGGTCACCCCTCCACTTT,CASSQEPTGYSRSPLHF
TRBV5-5,TRBD1,TRBJ1-5,-,TGTGCCAGCAGCCCGGTGGGCAGGGGGGATCAGCCCCAGCATTTT,CASSPVGRGDQPQHF
TRBV29-1,-,TRBJ1-4,few,TGCAGCGTCCGGAGATCAGAGGCTAATGAAAAACTGTTTTTT,CSVRRSEANEKLFF
TRBV6-6,-,TRBJ1-1,-,TGTGCCAGCAGTGGGAGAAACAGGGCCACTGAAGCTTTCTTT,CASSGRNRATEAFF
TRBV6-5,TRBD1,TRBJ1-2,-,TGTGCCAGCAGTTCCAGGCTAGGGACAGTGGGAGGCTACACCTTC,CASSSRLGTVGGYTF
TRBV4-1,TRBD1,TRBJ1-5,-,TGCGCCAGCAGCCAAGGTCGGATAATGGGACAGCGGAGCAATCAGCCCCAGCATTTT,CASSQGRIMGQRSNQPQHF
TRBV19,-,TRBJ1-5,-,TGTGCCAGTACCCCCCGGACGGGTGACTATAGCAATCAGCCCCAGCATTTT,CASTPRTGDYSNQPQHF
TRBV19,-,TRBJ1-1,-,TGTGCCAGTGGCCCTTACGGGGGGATTGAAGCTTTCTTT,CASGPYGGIEAFF
TRBV5-5,-,TRBJ2-7,-,TGTGCCAGCAGCTTACAACTTATCAGGGGGGAGGCTTTTGTGCAGTACTTC,CASSLQLIRGEAFVQYF
TRBV7-2,-,TRBJ2-1,-,TGTGCCAGCAGCTTAGGCGAGGGGGTGTACAATGAGCAGTTCTTC,CASSLGEGVYNEQFF
TRBV27,TRBD1,TRBJ1-6,-,TGTGCCAGCAGTTTCTCTTGGACAGGGCTGAATTCACCCCTCCACTTT,CASSFSWTGLNSPLHF